Following are 14 T cell receptor beta chains from one sample sequenced in a study of blood T cell repertoires in COVID-19 (dated by TCRdb to 2019 to 2021). Receptor amplification or capture employed the immunoSEQ multiplex PCR assay. TCRdb holds this immuneACCESS table with in-frame rearrangements only. Some clones are missing; in checked studies, unresolved V genes explain under half, and the rest has no known cause. In this sample the table shows tens of thousands of clones, roughly 78% of which occur a single time. The ten largest make up 30% to 40% of the sample. Material for sequencing was peripheral blood. The receptors were gathered from a human donor in a cohort sampled during active COVID-19.

The V gene is TRBV6-5, the J gene TRBJ1-1, with D perhaps matching TRBD1 (5 bases). The germline V gene encodes CDR1 MNHEY and CDR2 SVGAGI. CDR3 length: 16 residues. The V and J ends lost 2 bases and 1 base respectively, with 14 bases between them. CDR3 in amino acids: CASSYPEGSGNTEAFF. Here the CDR3 DNA reads TGTGCCAGCAGTTACCCGGAGGGGAGCGGGAACACTGAAGCTTTCTTT.

The chain combines TRBV6-5 with TRBJ2-7, with D hard to call. Trimming took 6 bases from V and 7 from J, leaving 10 bases between them. This CDR3 has 11 amino acids. Germline V lookup: CDR1 MNHEY, CDR2 SVGAGI. DNA for the CDR3: TGTGCCAGCAGCTCGCCCGGGGAGCAGTACTTC. It codes for CASSSPGEQYF.

The chain carries TRBV2 and TRBJ2-3; TRBD1 is a possible D gene (6 bases). This CDR3 spans 15 amino acids. The V end was cut by 2 bases, the J end by 3 bases, with 12 bases between. Germline V gene data show CDR1 as SNHLY and CDR2 as FYNNEI. The CDR3 DNA sequence: TGTGCCAGCAGTGAAAGGCAGGGGATTACAGATACGCAGTATTTT. Amino acid sequence: CASSERQGITDTQYF.

The V call is TRBV3-1 (or the pseudogene TRBV3-2), the J call TRBJ1-6; D not resolved. This CDR3 has 14 residues. The V and J ends lost 1 base and 8 bases respectively, with 9 bases between them. The V gene's germline CDR1 is LGHDT and CDR2 YNNKEL (reference sequence). The CDR3 loop reads CASSQVEKYSPLHF. CDR3 sequence (DNA): TGTGCCAGCAGCCAAGTCGAGAAGTATTCACCCCTCCACTTT.

The rearrangement uses TRBV25-1 and TRBJ2-7; D is perhaps TRBD2 (5 bases). The CDR3 length is 15 residues. V lost 5 bases and J lost 0, with 14 bases in between. Germline lookup yields CDR1 MGHDK and CDR2 SYGVNS. The CDR3 reads CASSPRDRSSYEQYF. In nucleotides, the CDR3 is TGTGCCAGCAGTCCCCGGGATAGGAGCTCCTACGAGCAGTACTTC.

This chain links TRBV7-2 with TRBJ2-1; 12 positions match TRBD2. Losses at the gene ends were 5 bases for V and 8 bases for J; bases not matched to a gene: 16. The CDR3 has 18 residues. Germline assignment: CDR1 SGHTA and CDR2 FQGNSA. CDR3 in amino acids: CASSRSLAGGATEDEQFF. DNA for the CDR3: TGTGCCAGCAGCAGATCTCTAGCGGGAGGGGCCACCGAGGATGAGCAGTTCTTC.

This clone appeared a few times. The rearrangement joins TRBV7-9 to TRBJ1-5; 9 bases are shared with TRBD1. Germline trimming cut 6 bases from V and 8 bases from J; bases unmatched to any gene: 14. The CDR3 contains 16 residues. CDR1 and CDR2 (germline): SEHNR, FQNEAQ (reference sequence). The CDR3 here is CASSPGTGPSAEPQHF. As DNA, the CDR3 is TGTGCCAGCAGTCCCGGGACAGGGCCCTCGGCGGAGCCCCAGCATTTT.

The chain is built from TRBV28 and TRBJ2-3; D is perhaps TRBD1 (5 bases). V lost 3 bases to trimming and J lost 0 bases, with 19 bases between them. The germline CDR1 and CDR2 sequences are MDHEN and SYDVKM. This CDR3 is 18 amino acids long. CDR3 DNA: TGTGCCAGCAGTTTCCCCGACGATTTGACAGCTAGCACAGATACGCAGTATTTT. Protein: CASSFPDDLTASTDTQYF.

The J gene is TRBJ2-7, the V gene TRBV9; 13 bases agree with TRBD2. The CDR3 extends over 16 amino acids. Germline loops: CDR1 SGDLS, CDR2 YYNGEE. Trimming cost V 0 bases and J 3 bases; bases outside gene matches: 3. CDR3 residues: CASSVGGTSGIYEQYF. The CDR3 region has the DNA TGTGCCAGCAGCGTAGGGGGGACTAGCGGGATCTACGAGCAGTACTTC. The full variable domain, its missing parts supplied by reference TRBV9 and TRBJ2-7, is DSGVTQTPKHLITATGQRVTLRCSPRSGDLSVYWYQQSLDQGLQFLIQYYNGEERAKGNILERFSAQQFPDLHSELNLSSLELGDSALYFCASSVGGTSGIYEQYFGPGTRLTVT.

V usage is TRBV12-2 and J usage is TRBJ2-5; the D call in the table, TRBD2, was not verified against the DNA. TRBV12-2 is designated a pseudogene. This CDR3 contains 15 residues. In DNA form, the CDR3 reads TGTGCAAGTCGCTTCCTACTAGCGCTATTAGAGACCCAGTACTTC. Translated, it gives CASRFLLALLETQYF.

This clone turned up a few times. The chain joins TRBV4-2 to TRBJ2-5; no clear D gene. This CDR3 has 13 amino acids. V was pared by 1 base and J by 3 bases, with 6 bases between. CDR1 is LGHNA and CDR2 is YNFKEQ in the germline V gene. Here the CDR3 DNA reads TGTGCCAGCAGCCAAGTCCAGGAAGAGACCCAGTACTTC. It encodes CASSQVQEETQYF.

The chain couples TRBV9 to TRBJ1-2; D call uncertain. The CDR3 contains 12 residues. Germline assignment: CDR1 SGDLS and CDR2 YYNGEE. V gave up 0 bases and J gave up 13 bases, with 13 bases separating them. The DNA of the CDR3 is TGTGCCAGCAGCGTAGGGAGGTCGGGCGTCACCTTC. As protein: CASSVGRSGVTF. Full variable domain (remainder filled in from reference TRBV9 and TRBJ1-2): DSGVTQTPKHLITATGQRVTLRCSPRSGDLSVYWYQQSLDQGLQFLIQYYNGEERAKGNILERFSAQQFPDLHSELNLSSLELGDSALYFCASSVGRSGVTFGSGTRLTVV.

The sample holds a few counts of this clone. The chain employs TRBV3-1 (or the pseudogene TRBV3-2) and TRBJ1-3; no firm D call. The CDR3 totals 14 residues. Germline V CDR1 and CDR2: LGHDT, YNNKEL (reference sequence). The V end lost 2 bases, the J end lost 7 bases, and 12 bases lay between the germline ends. In DNA, the CDR3 is TGTGCCAGCAGCCAAACGCACTTGCGGAACACCATATATTTT. Amino acids: CASSQTHLRNTIYF.

Concerning this clone itself: This CDR3 is also generated by other DNA sequences in the sample. V gene TRBV7-2 combines with J gene TRBJ2-3; 10 bases are shared with TRBD2. J gave up 4 bases and V 4 bases, and 2 bases lay outside the gene matches. The CDR3 has 14 residues. Germline V gene sequence: CDR1 SGHTA, CDR2 FQGNSA. Here the CDR3 DNA reads TGTGCCAGCAGCTCCGGACTAGCGGCAGATACGCAGTATTTT. This sequence encodes CASSSGLAADTQYF.